This is a list of T cell receptor beta chains from one sample in a study of high-grade serous ovarian cancer treatment subgroups. TCRdb keeps only in-frame clones here, not all; method: immunoSEQ multiplex PCR. The sample shows about 16,000 clones, 73% of them seen only once. The sequenced sample was tumor tissue. The receptors here all came from a human donor with high-grade serous ovarian cancer. CDR3s include the opening cysteine and the closing phenylalanine or tryptophan. A D gene is named only where the DNA matches it firmly. Not all rows give a size; the values are once, few, many and, for expanded clones, a class.

V gene	clone size	J gene	D gene	CDR3 DNA	CDR3 protein
TRBV28	NA	TRBJ1-4	NA	TGTGCCAGCTCGAGGCCCTTTCAAATTTTGGAAAAACTGTTTTTT	CASSRPFQILEKLFF
TRBV7-3	few	TRBJ1-1	NA	TGTGCCAGCAGCTTAACGGGGGACCCCTCTCACACTGAAGCTTTCTTT	CASSLTGDPSHTEAFF
TRBV6-1	few	TRBJ1-1	NA	TGTGCCAGCGCAAAACAGGGTAGCACTGAAGCTTTCTTT	CASAKQGSTEAFF
TRBV7-3	once	TRBJ2-2	TRBD2	TGTGCCAGCAGCCGATCGCTAGCGGGCACCGGGGAGCTGTTTTTT	CASSRSLAGTGELFF
TRBV7-6	NA	TRBJ2-2	NA	TGTGCCAGCAGATTTAGCGAGAACACCGGGGAGCTGTTTTTT	CASRFSENTGELFF
TRBV7-2	NA	TRBJ2-7	TRBD1	TGTGCCAGCAGCTTCCCCGGGCGCCGGGACAGGGGAACCTACGAGCAGTACTTC	CASSFPGRRDRGTYEQYF
TRBV11-2	NA	TRBJ2-5	TRBD2	TGTGCCAGCAGCTTAAGTTTAGCGGGGGGACAAGAGACCCAGTACTTC	CASSLSLAGGQETQYF
TRBV4-1	NA	TRBJ1-5	NA	TGCGCCAGCAGCCCAGGAGCCGGAGGCAATCAGCCCCAGCATTTT	CASSPGAGGNQPQHF
TRBV7-2	NA	TRBJ2-7	NA	TGTGCCAGTCAATGGGGTTCAGGGCTCTACGAGCAGTACTTC	CASQWGSGLYEQYF
TRBV30	NA	TRBJ1-2	TRBD1	TGTGCCTGCCGGGACAGGGGGCGTTCTAACTATGGCTACACCTTC	CACRDRGRSNYGYTF
TRBV11-2	NA	TRBJ2-5	TRBD2	TGTGCCAGCAGCCGGGAAGAGCGGGGGGGAAAGACCCAGTACTTC	CASSREERGGKTQYF
TRBV7-9	NA	TRBJ2-1	NA	TGTGCCAGCAGTTTGGGCACTGGCCGCTACAATGAGCAGTTCTTC	CASSLGTGRYNEQFF
TRBV7-2	few	TRBJ1-6	NA	TGTGCCAGCAGCTTAGGGGGGGGGTTAAGTTCACCCCTCCACTTT	CASSLGGGLSSPLHF
TRBV19	medium-sized	TRBJ2-1	NA	TGTGCCAGTAGTATGGGACTCCCCTCCTACAATGAGCAGTTCTTC	CASSMGLPSYNEQFF
TRBV5-1	NA	TRBJ2-3	NA	TGCGCCAGCAGCCCCTTAGGTCTTCGTCTACAAAGCACAGATACGCAGTATTTT	CASSPLGLRLQSTDTQYF
TRBV28	NA	TRBJ2-2	NA	TGTGCCAGCAGTTCCCAGGGGAGGGGAGGACACGGGGAGCTGTTTTTT	CASSSQGRGGHGELFF
TRBV27	NA	TRBJ2-7	NA	TGTGCCAGCAGTTTATCGATTGCCCAGGTCGGACCCTACGAGCAGTACTTC	CASSLSIAQVGPYEQYF
TRBV9	NA	TRBJ2-1	TRBD1	TGTGCCAGCAGCGCACAGCCGGTCAGACAGGGAACATTCTACAATGAGCAGTTCTTC	CASSAQPVRQGTFYNEQFF
TRBV7-6	NA	TRBJ2-2	NA	TGTGCCAGCAGCTTACGAAGGGGCGTAGGGCTGTTTTTT	CASSLRRGVGLFF
TRBV2	NA	TRBJ1-5	TRBD1	TGTGCCAGCAGCCGTGACAGGGTAAGCAATCAGCCCCAGCATTTT	CASSRDRVSNQPQHF
TRBV4-2	NA	TRBJ1-5	NA	TGTGCCAGCAGCCCCCACAGGGAGGGGGGACAGCCCCAGCATTTT	CASSPHREGGQPQHF
TRBV6-6	NA	TRBJ2-3	NA	TGTGCCAGCAGTTCACAAGCAGATACGCAGTATTTT	CASSSQADTQYF
TRBV7-2	NA	TRBJ1-2	TRBD1	TGTGCCAGCAGCTTAGAAACAGGGGACTATGGCTACACCTTC	CASSLETGDYGYTF
TRBV7-2	NA	TRBJ1-6	NA	TGTGCCAGCAGCTTAATGGCCTCCCAGGCTAATAATTCACCCCTCCACTTT	CASSLMASQANNSPLHF
TRBV4-3	NA	TRBJ2-3	TRBD1	TGCGCCAGCAGCCAAGATTTACAGGGGCGATATATGGATACGCAGTATTTT	CASSQDLQGRYMDTQYF
TRBV29-1	NA	TRBJ1-1	NA	TGCAGCGTTGTGCGGGCTTCGAACACTGAAGCTTTCTTT	CSVVRASNTEAFF
TRBV5-1	NA	TRBJ2-1	NA	TGCGCCAGTAGACAGAGCTCCTACAATGAGCAGTTCTTC	CASRQSSYNEQFF
TRBV28	NA	TRBJ2-2	NA	TGTGCCAGCAGTTTACAAACCGGGGAGCTGTTTTTT	CASSLQTGELFF
TRBV7-9	NA	TRBJ1-5	NA	TGTGCCAGCAGCTTAGAGGGTCAGCCCCAGCATTTT	CASSLEGQPQHF
TRBV5-1	NA	TRBJ2-7	TRBD1	TGCGCCAGCAGCTTGGGGCCTTCAGGGGGCTTCAACGAGCAGTACTTC	CASSLGPSGGFNEQYF
TRBV9	NA	TRBJ2-1	TRBD2	TGTGCCAGCAGCGCCTTAGGGACTAGCGGCAATGAGCAGTTCTTC	CASSALGTSGNEQFF
TRBV19	NA	TRBJ2-5	NA	TGTGCCGGGAGAAGGGGGATCGAGCGAGAGACCCAGTACTTC	CAGRRGIERETQYF
TRBV5-1	NA	TRBJ1-6	NA	TGCGCCAGCAGCTTGGAAGGTCTACGGACTAATTCACCCCTCCACTTT	CASSLEGLRTNSPLHF
TRBV2	NA	TRBJ2-7	NA	TGTGCCAGCAGTGAAGGGCCGGGAAGCTCCTACGAGCAGTACTTC	CASSEGPGSSYEQYF
TRBV9	NA	TRBJ2-1	TRBD1	TGTGCCAGCAGCCCTATGGACAGGCTCTCCTACAATGAGCAGTTCTTC	CASSPMDRLSYNEQFF
TRBV11-3	NA	TRBJ1-3	TRBD1	TGTGCCAGCAGCTTAGCGGCAGGGGGTTTCTCTGGAAACACCATATATTTT	CASSLAAGGFSGNTIYF
TRBV5-1	NA	TRBJ1-6	NA	TGCGCCAGCAGCTTGTGGGCGGGTTCACCCCTCCACTTT	CASSLWAGSPLHF
TRBV4-3	NA	TRBJ1-2	TRBD1	TGCGCCAGCAGCCTCATGTGGGGACAGGGGAACTATGGCTACACCTTC	CASSLMWGQGNYGYTF
TRBV11-3	NA	TRBJ2-3	NA	TGTGCCACCTTCGACAGGAGCACAGATACGCAGTATTTT	CATFDRSTDTQYF
TRBV11-3	NA	TRBJ2-7	NA	TGTGCCAGCAGCTTAGCGGCAGGGACCTCCTACGAGCAGTACTTC	CASSLAAGTSYEQYF